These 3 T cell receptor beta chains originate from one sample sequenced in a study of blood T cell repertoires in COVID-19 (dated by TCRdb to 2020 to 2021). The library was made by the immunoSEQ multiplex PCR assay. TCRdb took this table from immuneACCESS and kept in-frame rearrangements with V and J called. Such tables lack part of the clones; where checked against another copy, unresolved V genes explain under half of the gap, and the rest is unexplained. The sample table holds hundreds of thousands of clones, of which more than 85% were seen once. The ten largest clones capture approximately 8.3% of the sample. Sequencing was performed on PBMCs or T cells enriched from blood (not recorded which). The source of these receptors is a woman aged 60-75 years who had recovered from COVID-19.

CDR3 amino acids: CASTIGGLTEAFF. In nucleotides, the CDR3 is TGTGCCAGCACCATCGGGGGGCTCACTGAAGCTTTCTTT. V and J are TRBV6-5 and TRBJ1-1; D is possibly TRBD1 (6 bases). The V gene lost 7 bases and the J gene lost 4 bases, with 13 bases spanning the gap. The CDR3 totals 13 residues. Germline CDR1 and CDR2: MNHEY and SVGAGI.

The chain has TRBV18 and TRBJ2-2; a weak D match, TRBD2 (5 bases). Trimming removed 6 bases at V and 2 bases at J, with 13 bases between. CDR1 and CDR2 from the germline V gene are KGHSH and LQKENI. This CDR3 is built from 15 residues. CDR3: CASSRLEANTGELFF. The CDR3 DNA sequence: TGTGCCAGCTCGAGGCTGGAGGCCAACACCGGGGAGCTGTTTTTT.

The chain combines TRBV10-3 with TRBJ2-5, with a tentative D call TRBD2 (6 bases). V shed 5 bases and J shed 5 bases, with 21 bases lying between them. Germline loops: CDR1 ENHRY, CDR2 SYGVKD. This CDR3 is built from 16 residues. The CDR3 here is CAISLERGGLGETQYF. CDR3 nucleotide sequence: TGTGCCATCAGTCTGGAAAGGGGAGGATTAGGGGAGACCCAGTACTTC.